These 5 T cell receptor beta chains were sequenced from one sample in a study of CD8+ T cells in alopecia areata. In each case, RNA was isolated and then reverse transcribed into cDNA as the sequencing template. TCRdb's table, derived via immunoSEQ multiplex PCR, lists solely in-frame clones and lacks some. The table records some 100,000 clones, around two fifths of them present only once. Sequenced sample: CD4+ T cells sorted from blood. These receptor sequences come from a human donor with alopecia areata.

The chain employs TRBV7-9 and TRBJ2-6, with TRBD1 as a possible D gene (6 bases). Trimming took off 5 bases at V and 2 bases at J, with 13 bases between the two ends. Germline values: CDR1 SEHNR, CDR2 FQNEAQ (reference sequence). The CDR3 runs to 16 residues. CDR3 region: CASSPGVVTGANVLTF. Here the CDR3 DNA reads TGTGCCAGCAGCCCAGGGGTAGTAACTGGGGCCAACGTCCTGACTTTC.

The V and J genes are TRBV7-2 and TRBJ2-1; 8 bases are a match to TRBD2. CDR3 size: 14 residues. V lost 0 bases to trimming and J lost 7 bases; unmatched junction nucleotides: 2. CDR1 and CDR2 from the germline V gene are SGHTA and FQGNSA. The CDR3 loop is CASSLAGLVNEQFF. CDR3 nucleotide sequence: TGTGCCAGCAGCTTAGCGGGACTAGTGAATGAGCAGTTCTTC.

The chain recombines TRBV7-2 with TRBJ2-2, with TRBD1 matching 9 bases. Trimming cost V 2 bases and J 4 bases; bases outside gene matches: 2. The CDR3 runs 15 residues. Germline V gives CDR1 SGHTA, CDR2 FQGNSA. The CDR3 DNA follows: TGTGCCAGCAGCTTATTACAGGGGGCCACCGGGGAGCTGTTTTTT. Its translation: CASSLLQGATGELFF. Using reference TRBV7-2 and TRBJ2-2 for the parts outside the CDR3, the full variable domain is GAGVSQSPSNKVTEKGKDVELRCDPISGHTALYWYRQSLGQGLEFLIYFQGNSAPDKSGLPSDRFSAERTGGSVSTLTIQRTQQEDSAVYLCASSLLQGATGELFFGEGSRLTVL.

The chain recombines TRBV7-8 with TRBJ2-3, with D possibly being TRBD1 (5 bases). V was shortened by 3 bases and J by 6 bases, with 10 bases between the two germline ends. The CDR3 is 13 amino acids. Looked up from germline, CDR1 is SGHVS and CDR2 is FQNEAQ. CDR3 sequence reads: CASSFGAWDTQYF. The CDR3 DNA is TGTGCCAGCAGCTTTGGGGCGTGGGATACGCAGTATTTT.

The chain joins TRBV29-1 to TRBJ1-4; 7 bases are shared with TRBD1. The CDR3 extends over 14 amino acids. The ends lost 7 bases at V and 6 bases at J; junction bases unmatched: 11. In germline, CDR1 is SQVTM, CDR2 ANQGSEA. The CDR3 bases are TGCAGCGCCGTCCAAACAGGGGACGATGAAAAACTGTTTTTT. It specifies CSAVQTGDDEKLFF.